These 5 T cell receptor beta chains originate from one sample sequenced in a study of cytomegalovirus exposure and HLA in healthy donors. It was with 60 Vbeta and 13 Jbeta primers that the PCR ran. Profiling relied on immunoSEQ multiplex PCR, and the TCRdb table lists in-frame clones only, not all of them. The sample lists some 96,000 clones; 78% were seen once. The sample taken for sequencing was PBMCs. These receptors were collected from an older woman in good health and CMV-seronegative.

The chain employs TRBV7-8 and TRBJ1-4, with a possible D match to TRBD1 (5 bases). Germline values: CDR1 SGHVS, CDR2 FQNEAQ. CDR3 length: 17 residues. The V end lost 1 base, the J end lost 5 bases, and 17 bases lay between the germline ends. CDR3: CASSLGPLTALNEKLFF. DNA for the CDR3: TGTGCCAGCAGCTTAGGGCCCTTGACAGCATTGAATGAAAAACTGTTTTTT.

This chain connects TRBV7-9 to TRBJ2-5; 9 bases match TRBD1. CDR1 is SEHNR, CDR2 FQNEAQ, per germline (reference sequence). The V gene end was trimmed by 5 bases and the J gene end by 2 bases; junction bases not matched to a gene: 6. There are 15 residues in the CDR3. The CDR3 loop reads CASSPQGAWQETQYF. DNA of the CDR3: TGTGCCAGCAGCCCACAGGGGGCCTGGCAAGAGACCCAGTACTTC.

This chain connects TRBV5-3 to TRBJ2-1; TRBD1 is a possible D gene (5 bases). TRBV5-3 is recorded as an ORF, its role being uncertain. This CDR3 has 13 amino acids. Trimming stripped 2 bases from V and 2 bases from J, with 5 bases between. For the CDR3, the DNA is TGTGCCAGAAGCTTCAGGGCCTACAATGAGCAGTTCTTC. Protein sequence: CARSFRAYNEQFF.

The chain's CDR3 is CASSSWGGDEQFF. The CDR3 nucleotides read TGTGCCAGCAGCTCCTGGGGGGGCGATGAGCAGTTCTTC. The chain carries TRBV9 and TRBJ2-1; weak D call: TRBD2 (7 bases). Trimming shortened V by 4 bases and J by 8 bases, and 13 bases separated the two germline ends. The CDR3 extends over 13 amino acids. CDR1 and CDR2 (germline): SGDLS, YYNGEE.

A note on this clone: Additional DNA sequences in this sample encode the identical CDR3. The V and J genes are TRBV6-5 and TRBJ2-7; TRBD2 matches 10 bases. The germline gives CDR1 MNHEY, CDR2 SVGAGI. V lost 5 bases to trimming and J lost 4 bases; unmatched junction nucleotides: 8. CDR3 length: 15 residues. This chain's CDR3 is CASSPQAGGLYEQYF. In nucleotides, the CDR3 is TGTGCCAGCAGTCCCCAAGCGGGAGGGTTATACGAGCAGTACTTC.